This TCR beta chain derives from a study of cytotoxic CD8 clonotypes in ibrutinib-treated CLL. Across the whole study: After a median of almost 70 months, about 14 patients stayed remitted and approximately 12 progressed; responses had been partial in approximately 24 and complete in 2.

The CDR3 has 17 residues. V dropped 5 bases and J dropped 3; count of bases not matched to a gene: 6. Germline values: CDR1 SGHNT, CDR2 YYREEE (reference sequence). Depth targeted 1 in 200,000 to 1 in 1 million T cells, averaging about 9.2x coverage per clonotype. Profiled with immunoSEQ multiplex PCR; TCRdb holds only in-frame clones, not every one. The table includes tens of thousands of clones, 60% to 75% detected once. The source is a human donor with chronic lymphocytic leukemia. V usage is TRBV5-4 and J usage is TRBJ2-1; 15 nucleotides line up with TRBD2. The sequenced sample was PBMCs, obtained after 12 months of ibrutinib treatment. This chain's CDR3 is CASRRTSGREDYNEQFF. CDR3 DNA sequence: TGTGCCAGCAGACGGACTAGCGGGAGGGAGGACTACAATGAGCAGTTCTTC.